The 8 T cell receptor beta chains given below trace back to one sample, sequenced in a study of regulatory T cells in long-lasting Graves disease. As for time point: newly diagnosed GD, antithyroid drugs for less than 3 months. PBMC-extracted RNA yielded the TCR library. In building TCR beta libraries, iRepertoire HTBI primers were used together with Arm-PCR of CDR3 regions. One entry per CDR3 protein results from TCRdb running MiXCR on the multiplex PCR reads. Of 350,000 to 500,000 distinct CDR3 sequences detected, about 14% appear once; the ten largest clones hold roughly 18%. These data also formed part of another study, on T cells in Graves' hyperthyroidism and ophthalmopathy.

The source was peripheral blood mononuclear cells (PBMCs), collected at new diagnosis, from a patient treated with antithyroid drugs. The receptors originated from a woman between 45 and 60 years old with Graves disease.

This clonotype was seen many times. The chain has TRBV28 and TRBJ1-5; D gene unclear. The germline gives CDR1 MDHEN, CDR2 SYDVKM. The CDR3 has 14 amino acids. With 6 bases removed from V and 5 bases from J, the gap between germline ends came to 14 bases. CDR3 protein: CASSPGSPDQPQHF. As DNA, the CDR3 is TGTGCCAGCAGCCCGGGGAGTCCCGATCAGCCCCAGCATTTT.

CDR3 nucleotide sequence: TGTGCCAGTAGTGCCTCGGGGCTAAATAACAATGAGCAGTTCTTC. This codes for CASSASGLNNNEQFF. The chain has TRBV19 and TRBJ2-1; the D gene could be TRBD1 or TRBD2 (5 bases each). CDR1 LNHDA and CDR2 SQIVND come from the germline V gene (reference sequence). This CDR3 is 15 amino acids long. Trimming stripped 5 bases from V and 5 bases from J, with 16 bases between.

At least ten counts were recorded for this clonotype. CDR3 loop: CSAETSLAGTDTQYF. The CDR3 coding sequence is TGCAGTGCTGAGACTAGCCTGGCGGGCACAGATACGCAGTATTTT. The chain combines TRBV20-1 with TRBJ2-3, with 7 bases that match TRBD2. V lost 5 bases, J lost 1 base, and 9 bases stayed unmatched. CDR3 length equals 15 residues. CDR1 and CDR2 (germline): DFQATT, SNEGSKA (reference sequence).

This clonotype was seen many times. This CDR3 reads CASSLLKRGYNEQFF. The CDR3 DNA reads TGTGCCAGCAGTTTATTAAAGCGGGGCTACAATGAGCAGTTCTTC. The chain joins TRBV28 to TRBJ2-1; 7 bases line up with TRBD2. After removal of 1 base from V and 3 bases from J, the junction contained 3 bases not matched to a gene. The length of the CDR3 is 15 residues. CDR1 and CDR2 (germline): MDHEN, SYDVKM.

The sample holds many counts of this clonotype. The V and J genes are TRBV6-1 and TRBJ1-1; a possible D gene is TRBD1 (6 bases). Trimming cost V 6 bases and J 3 bases, with 11 bases left between them. The CDR3 is 13 residues long. Germline assignment: CDR1 MNHNS and CDR2 SASEGT. CDR3 in amino acids: CASSRGQYTEAFF. The CDR3 bases are TGTGCCAGCAGCCGCGGACAGTACACTGAAGCTTTCTTT.

Comment on this clonotype: A much bigger clone sits one base away, suggesting this may be a read error. V and J are TRBV20-1 and TRBJ2-5; 7 bases align to TRBD1. Looked up from germline, CDR1 is DFQATT and CDR2 is SNEGSKA (reference sequence). The J segment lost 2 bases and the V segment lost 6 bases, leaving 9 bases of the junction unmatched. This CDR3 spans 14 amino acids. The CDR3 loop is CSAVGDREQETQYF. The CDR3 DNA sequence: TGCAGTGCCGTAGGAGACAGGGAACAAGAGACCCAGTACTTC.

The table lists this clonotype with many counts. The CDR3 nucleotides are TGTGCCAGCAGCTTTATATCTGCGGGAGTAACAGATACGCAGTATTTT. Amino acid sequence: CASSFISAGVTDTQYF. J is TRBJ2-3 and V is TRBV7-8, with 7 bases fitting TRBD2. V trimming: 3 bases; J trimming: 3 bases; junction bases outside the gene matches: 9. The germline V gene encodes CDR1 SGHVS and CDR2 FQNEAQ. The CDR3 loop spans 16 amino acids.

This clonotype has ten or more counts. J is TRBJ1-1 and V is TRBV4-1; the D is unclear. The CDR3 contains 14 residues. Looked up from germline, CDR1 is MGHRA and CDR2 is YSYEKL. V lost 5 bases, J lost 0 bases, and 10 bases lay in between. CDR3 sequence (DNA): TGCGCCAGCAGCACCCGGACGGTGAACACTGAAGCTTTCTTT. As protein: CASSTRTVNTEAFF.